Listed here are 24 T cell receptor beta chains from one sample, sequenced in a study of vaccination and CD4 T cells after COVID-19. Sequencing of DNA taken from cultured CD4+ T cells relied on the Oncomine TCR Beta short-read assay. TCRdb re-called the PCR reads with MiXCR, one entry per CDR3 protein. The sample shows around 15,000 distinct CDR3 sequences, around 50% of them seen only once. What these receptors recognize is not known. Treatment noted: roughly 10-day PBMC culture with coronavirus spike peptide pools or control peptides (ViraFEST assay). The source material was CD4+ T cells from blood, cultured in vitro. Receptors originate from a human donor who had recovered from COVID-19.

This rearrangement joins TRBV20-1 to TRBJ1-5; TRBD1 matches at 11 bases. The V gene's germline CDR1 is DFQATT and CDR2 SNEGSKA (reference sequence). The CDR3 is made up of 18 amino acids. The V gene end was trimmed by 0 bases and the J gene end by 6 bases; junction bases not matched to a gene: 13. For the CDR3, the DNA is TGCAGTGCTAGAGATTCCGGGACAGGGGGTACGTATTTTCAGCCCCAGCATTTT. The encoded protein is CSARDSGTGGTYFQPQHF.

Of note for this clonotype: One end of the junction is discordant with germline, which a read error may explain. The chain links TRBV28 to TRBJ2-7; TRBD1 matches at 10 bases. The germline CDR1 and CDR2 sequences are MDHEN and SYDVKM. This CDR3 has 12 amino acids. DNA of the CDR3: TGCGTCGCGGGACAGGGGAACTACGAGCAGTACTTC. Its translation: CVAGQGNYEQYF.

This chain connects TRBV5-5 to TRBJ2-7; weak D call: TRBD2 (5 bases). Germline V gene sequence: CDR1 SGHKS, CDR2 YYEKEE (reference sequence). With 4 bases removed from V and 2 bases from J, the gap between germline ends came to 31 bases. This CDR3 has 20 amino acids. The CDR3 sequence: CASSHASGSEGHVSAYEQYF. Written as DNA, the CDR3 is TGTGCCAGCAGCCATGCCTCTGGTAGCGAAGGTCATGTCTCAGCCTACGAGCAGTACTTC. The variable domain in full, with the rest retrieved from reference TRBV5-5 and TRBJ2-7, is DAGVTQSPTHLIKTRGQQVTLRCSPISGHKSVSWYQQVLGQGPQFIFQYYEKEERGRGNFPDRFSARQFPNYSSELNVNALLLGDSALYLCASSHASGSEGHVSAYEQYFGPGTRLTVT.

V and J are TRBV7-9 and TRBJ1-2; D unclear. From germline, CDR1 is SEHNR and CDR2 FQNEAQ (reference sequence). This CDR3 contains 14 residues. V lost 3 bases and J 4 bases, leaving 12 bases between the germline ends. In nucleotides, the CDR3 is TGTGCCAGCAGCTTCGTTCAGGCGTCCTATGGCTACACCTTC. It translates to CASSFVQASYGYTF.

This clonotype was seen a handful of times. The V and J genes are TRBV2 and TRBJ2-2; D possibly corresponds to TRBD1 (6 bases). Germline V CDR1 and CDR2: SNHLY, FYNNEI. Trimming pared 6 bases from V and 7 bases from J, leaving 12 bases between. This CDR3 has 13 amino acids. The CDR3 loop is CASSSRGYGELFF. The CDR3 nucleotides are TGTGCCAGCAGCAGCAGGGGATACGGGGAGCTGTTTTTT.

This clonotype occurred a few times. The chain recombines TRBV27 with TRBJ2-7, with D perhaps being TRBD1 or TRBD2 (5 bases each). Germline-derived CDR1 and CDR2 are MNHEY and SMNVEV (reference sequence). The V end lost 2 bases, the J end lost 1 base, and 15 bases lay between the germline ends. The CDR3 contains 16 residues. The CDR3: CASSLTGTAISYEQYF. In DNA form, the CDR3 reads TGTGCCAGCAGTTTAACCGGGACGGCGATATCCTACGAGCAGTACTTC.

This chain connects TRBV6-1 to TRBJ2-7, with D hard to call. Trimming pared 2 bases from V and 0 bases from J, leaving 8 bases between. Germline values: CDR1 MNHNS, CDR2 SASEGT. This CDR3 comprises 14 residues. Written as DNA, the CDR3 is TGTGCCAGCAGTGAAAGTCAGGTCTCCTACGAGCAGTACTTC. It translates to CASSESQVSYEQYF.

V usage is TRBV27 and J usage is TRBJ2-1, with 7 positions matching TRBD2. The CDR3 consists of 16 residues. J lost 0 bases, V lost 4 bases, and 6 bases had no gene match. Germline V lookup: CDR1 MNHEY, CDR2 SMNVEV (reference sequence). The CDR3 DNA is TGTGCCAGCAGTTCGGGGGGTAGCGGCTCCTACAATGAGCAGTTCTTC. Protein: CASSSGGSGSYNEQFF.

The table lists this clonotype with a few counts. The rearrangement links TRBV24-1 to TRBJ1-2, with a weak D call TRBD1 (6 bases). Germline CDR1 is KGHDR and CDR2 is SFDVKD. V was trimmed by 4 bases and J by 4 bases, leaving 9 bases between them. This CDR3 comprises 13 residues. CDR3 amino acids: CATSDQTGYGYTF. CDR3 nucleotides: TGTGCCACCAGTGACCAGACAGGCTATGGCTACACCTTC.

This rearrangement joins TRBV6-1 to TRBJ1-2; perhaps TRBD1 as D (6 bases). V gave up 6 bases and J gave up 7 bases, with 18 bases separating them. Germline V gene lookup returns CDR1 MNHNS and CDR2 SASEGT. This CDR3 is built from 14 residues. The CDR3 sequence is CASSWGHRSRGYTF. CDR3 coding DNA: TGTGCCAGCAGCTGGGGACATCGGAGTCGTGGCTACACCTTC.

The chain joins TRBV6-4 to TRBJ2-2; D not resolved. There are 15 residues in the CDR3. CDR1 MRHNA and CDR2 SNTAGT come from the germline V gene. The germline V and J ends were trimmed by 5 bases and 6 bases, with 16 bases remaining between them. The CDR3 loop is CASSIDFSRSGELFF. CDR3 DNA sequence: TGTGCCAGCAGTATAGACTTTTCTCGGTCCGGGGAGCTGTTTTTT.

This chain joins TRBV7-9 and TRBJ2-3; tentatively, D is TRBD1 (6 bases). The V end was cut by 5 bases, the J end by 0 bases, with 12 bases between. CDR1 and CDR2 from the germline V gene are SEHNR and FQNEAQ (reference sequence). This CDR3 is 15 amino acids long. CDR3 nucleotides: TGTGCCAGCAGCGCTTCAGGGGTGAGCACAGATACGCAGTATTTT. This translates into CASSASGVSTDTQYF.

The rearrangement links TRBV19 to TRBJ2-2, with D hard to call. Trimming pared 2 bases from V and 10 bases from J, leaving 8 bases between. CDR3 length: 12 amino acids. Germline assignment: CDR1 LNHDA and CDR2 SQIVND (reference sequence). This CDR3 reads CASSIRPSELFF. As DNA, the CDR3 is TGTGCCAGTAGTATACGCCCCTCGGAGCTGTTTTTT.

This clonotype was seen a few times. V gene TRBV11-2 combines with J gene TRBJ1-2, with D unresolved. CDR3 size: 16 residues. Trimming took off 5 bases at V and 4 bases at J, with 20 bases between the two ends. Germline V CDR1 and CDR2: SGHAT, FQNNGV. CDR3 nucleotides: TGTGCCAGCAGCGCCATCAAGACCAGGTTAAGCTATGGCTACACCTTC. It translates to CASSAIKTRLSYGYTF.

V and J are TRBV7-9 and TRBJ2-1; possibly TRBD2 for D (6 bases). V was cut by 5 bases and J by 5 bases, with 10 bases left in between. The CDR3 contains 13 residues. Germline CDR1 is SEHNR and CDR2 is FQNEAQ (reference sequence). The CDR3 DNA follows: TGTGCCAGCAGCGTCTCTAGCGACAATGAGCAGTTCTTC. It codes for CASSVSSDNEQFF.

CDR3 nucleotide sequence: TGCGCCAGCAGCCAAGGAAGCAGGGGCCTCGGGGAGCAGTACTTC. Translated, it gives CASSQGSRGLGEQYF. The chain carries TRBV4-3 and TRBJ2-7, with D perhaps matching TRBD1 (6 bases). CDR1 LGHNA and CDR2 YSLEER come from the germline V gene. The V end was cut by 1 base, the J end by 7 bases, with 17 bases between. The CDR3 totals 15 residues.

The rearrangement uses TRBV2 and TRBJ1-6; no definite D call. Germline CDR1 is SNHLY and CDR2 is FYNNEI. The CDR3 contains 17 residues. V was clipped by 2 bases and J by 7 bases, with 18 bases between them. This CDR3 is CASSEFGSVAMNSPLHF. The CDR3 region has the DNA TGTGCCAGCAGTGAATTCGGCTCGGTAGCAATGAATTCACCCCTCCACTTT.

This chain uses TRBV28 with TRBJ1-2; D unclear. CDR1 MDHEN and CDR2 SYDVKM come from the germline V gene. This CDR3 has 12 amino acids. Trimming removed 3 bases at V and 5 bases at J, with 7 bases between. CDR3 sequence: CASSFQSYGYTF. In DNA form, the CDR3 reads TGTGCCAGCAGTTTCCAAAGTTATGGCTACACCTTC.

CDR3 residues: CASSVAPVLDLAYEQYF. The CDR3 DNA reads as TGTGCCAGCAGCGTAGCTCCTGTTTTAGACTTGGCCTACGAGCAGTACTTC. The J gene is TRBJ2-7, the V gene TRBV9; D call uncertain. Trimming took off 0 bases at V and 2 bases at J, with 18 bases between the two ends. Germline values: CDR1 SGDLS, CDR2 YYNGEE. This CDR3 comprises 17 residues.

In this sample, this clonotype is medium-sized. J is TRBJ1-2 and V is TRBV6-2 or TRBV6-3; D not resolved. CDR1 and CDR2 (germline): MNHEY, SVGEGT. V was cut by 6 bases and J by 7 bases, with 18 bases left in between. This CDR3 contains 14 residues. DNA for the CDR3: TGTGCCAGCAGCAGGAAGGACCCTTTAGGTGGCTACACCTTC. It encodes CASSRKDPLGGYTF.

The rearrangement uses TRBV7-7 and TRBJ2-2; 9 nucleotides line up with TRBD1. The V gene's germline CDR1 is SSHAT and CDR2 FNYEAQ (reference sequence). CDR3 length equals 15 residues. Trimming cost V 5 bases and J 3 bases; bases outside gene matches: 4. The CDR3 region is CASSQNRGHTGELFF. Here the CDR3 DNA reads TGTGCCAGCAGCCAAAACAGGGGGCACACCGGGGAGCTGTTTTTT.

In its sample, this clonotype was seen a few times. The J gene is TRBJ1-2, the V gene TRBV2, with D possibly TRBD1 on 5 matching bases. Trimming took 4 bases from V and 4 from J, leaving 16 bases between them. Germline CDR1 is SNHLY and CDR2 is FYNNEI. This CDR3 is 15 amino acids long. The CDR3 is CASSVQDPVVYGYTF. The CDR3 nucleotides are TGTGCCAGCAGTGTACAGGACCCGGTAGTCTATGGCTACACCTTC.

The chain carries TRBV28 and TRBJ2-2, with D perhaps matching TRBD1 (5 bases). The CDR3 is 17 amino acids. Per the germline V gene, CDR1 is MDHEN and CDR2 is SYDVKM. V was cut by 5 bases and J by 1 base, with 17 bases left in between. CDR3 protein: CASSPSRAEWNTGELFF. The CDR3 region has the DNA TGTGCCAGCAGTCCTTCCAGGGCGGAGTGGAACACCGGGGAGCTGTTTTTT.

This clonotype was recorded a few times. The chain is built from TRBV30 and TRBJ1-1, with D maybe TRBD1 (5 bases). V lost 0 bases to trimming and J lost 11 bases, with 10 bases between them. CDR1 is GTSNPN and CDR2 is SVGIG in the germline V gene (reference sequence). The CDR3 loop spans 11 amino acids. The CDR3 protein is CAWSVRGKAFF. The DNA for the CDR3 is TGTGCCTGGAGTGTACGGGGCAAGGCTTTCTTT.